Below, 6 T cell receptor beta chains from the same sample are listed, as sequenced in a study of CD8 T cells in ankylosing spondylitis. In TCRdb, the 5' RACE reads were re-called with MiXCR into one record per CDR3 protein. The sample comprises more than 150,000 distinct CDR3 sequences, 9.5% to 13% of which are singletons, and 25% to 35% rests with the top ten. The sample taken for sequencing was blood, either unsorted or a sorted T cell fraction (not recorded which). The receptors were sampled from a male donor with ankylosing spondylitis or in good health (not recorded which).

Ten or more counts support this clonotype. V and J are TRBV20-1 and TRBJ2-3; unclear D gene. V was trimmed by 3 bases and J by 2 bases, leaving 21 bases between them. CDR3 size: 17 residues. CDR1 DFQATT and CDR2 SNEGSKA come from the germline V gene (reference sequence). The CDR3 reads CSASLPVGQRNTDTQYF. DNA for the CDR3: TGCAGTGCTAGCCTCCCGGTCGGTCAGAGGAACACAGATACGCAGTATTTT.

This clonotype was seen a few times. The chain employs TRBV27 and TRBJ2-1; TRBD2 matches at 11 bases. The CDR3 contains 16 residues. CDR1 is MNHEY, CDR2 SMNVEV, per germline (reference sequence). V was pared by 5 bases and J by 5 bases, with 8 bases of the junction left unmatched. CDR3 loop: CASSPRGLAAHNEQFF. In DNA, the CDR3 is TGTGCCAGCAGTCCACGGGGACTAGCGGCCCACAATGAGCAGTTCTTC.

The rearrangement joins TRBV6-2 or TRBV6-3 to TRBJ2-1; TRBD1 matches at 9 bases. Germline assignment: CDR1 MNHEY and CDR2 SVGEGT. The CDR3 has 15 residues. V trimming: 4 bases; J trimming: 8 bases; junction bases outside the gene matches: 9. The CDR3: CASSCGGQGIDEQFF. In nucleotides, the CDR3 is TGTGCCAGCAGTTGCGGGGGACAGGGAATCGATGAGCAGTTCTTC.

The chain is built from TRBV7-2 and TRBJ1-2; no clear D gene. Per germline, CDR1 SGHTA and CDR2 FQGNSA. V lost 1 base and J lost 4, with 13 bases in between. This CDR3 spans 15 amino acids. CDR3 coding DNA: TGTGCCAGCAGCTTAGGCGGGTCAATCGTCTATGGCTACACCTTC. It specifies CASSLGGSIVYGYTF.

V usage is TRBV7-2 and J usage is TRBJ2-3, with D unclear. This CDR3 is 12 amino acids long. Germline V CDR1 and CDR2: SGHTA, FQGNSA. Trimming took 5 bases from V and 6 from J, leaving 9 bases between them. The CDR3 bases are TGTGCCAGCAGCCCCGCGACTGATACGCAGTATTTT. Protein product: CASSPATDTQYF.

This clonotype was counted ten times or more. V is TRBV6-1 and J is TRBJ1-6; tentative D call: TRBD1 (5 bases). CDR1 is MNHNS and CDR2 is SASEGT in the germline V gene. The CDR3 spans 17 residues. Trimming took 7 bases from V and 7 from J, leaving 23 bases between them. The CDR3 loop reads CASISMSEGERNSPLHF. CDR3 nucleotides: TGTGCCAGCATCAGCATGTCCGAAGGGGAACGGAATTCACCCCTCCACTTT.